This T cell receptor beta chain comes out of a study of T cell responses to AZD1222 COVID-19 vaccine. Libraries were prepared by immunoSEQ multiplex PCR; TCRdb keeps only in-frame clonotypes and omits some of them. The sample has some 71,000 clones; roughly 87% are singletons. From germline, CDR1 is SGHNT and CDR2 YENEEA. This CDR3 has 16 residues. Trimming took 4 bases from V and 0 from J, leaving 15 bases between them. This clonotype originated in an adult who received the AZD1222 COVID-19 vaccine. The input for sequencing was peripheral blood, taken 28 days after the second AZD1222 dose. V usage is TRBV11-3 and J usage is TRBJ1-2; D gene uncertain. CDR3: CASSSRGAPSNYGYTF. The CDR3 region has the DNA TGTGCCAGCAGCTCCCGGGGTGCTCCCTCTAACTATGGCTACACCTTC.